Shown below are 28 T cell receptor beta chains from a single sample sequenced in a study of blood T cell repertoires in COVID-19. Profiling relied on immunoSEQ multiplex PCR, and the TCRdb table lists in-frame clones only, not all of them. The table has 450,000 to 500,000 clones, approximately 86% seen once. Input material: PBMCs or T cells enriched from blood (not recorded which). Every receptor here comes from a young woman who had recovered from COVID-19.

This chain uses TRBV19 with TRBJ1-6, with 7 bases identical to TRBD1. Germline values: CDR1 LNHDA, CDR2 SQIVND (reference sequence). With V trimmed by 2 bases and J by 7 bases, 5 bases remained unmatched. The CDR3 spans 15 residues. CDR3 sequence reads: CASSISTGRNSPLHF. Here the CDR3 DNA reads TGTGCCAGTAGTATATCGACAGGGAGAAATTCACCCCTCCACTTT.

This clone was picked up one time. The chain is built from TRBV6-6 and TRBJ1-3, with D perhaps matching TRBD1 (5 bases). With 11 bases removed from V and 1 base from J, the gap between germline ends came to 9 bases. The CDR3 consists of 12 residues. Looked up from germline, CDR1 is MNHNY and CDR2 is SVGAGI (reference sequence). As DNA, the CDR3 is TGTGCCGCGGGGCAGTCTGGAAACACCATATATTTT. Encoded protein: CAAGQSGNTIYF.

The V gene is TRBV5-1, the J gene TRBJ1-1, with 12 bases matching TRBD1. V dropped 0 bases and J dropped 10; count of bases not matched to a gene: 7. The CDR3 has 15 amino acids. Germline CDR1 is SGHRS and CDR2 is YFSETQ. The CDR3 spells CASSLEGTGGLGAFF. In DNA form, the CDR3 reads TGCGCCAGCAGCTTGGAGGGGACAGGGGGCTTAGGAGCTTTCTTT. Full variable domain (rest looked up from reference TRBV5-1 and TRBJ1-1): KAGVTQTPRYLIKTRGQQVTLSCSPISGHRSVSWYQQTPGQGLQFLFEYFSETQRNKGNFPGRFSGRQFSNSRSEMNVSTLELGDSALYLCASSLEGTGGLGAFFGQGTRLTVV.

DNA for the CDR3: TGTGCCAGCAGCCCCTTAAACACTGAAGCTTTCTTT. It encodes CASSPLNTEAFF. The chain couples TRBV14 to TRBJ1-1; D is undetermined. Germline V gene lookup returns CDR1 SGHDN and CDR2 FVKESK. The CDR3 consists of 12 residues. V lost 4 bases to trimming and J lost 2 bases, with 5 bases between them.

DNA of the CDR3: TGTGCCAGCAGTTTCAGGGGATCGAACACTGAAGCTTTCTTT. It yields the protein CASSFRGSNTEAFF. The genes are TRBV27 and TRBJ1-1, with D perhaps TRBD1 (6 bases). The ends were cut back, 3 bases at V and 1 base at J, with 9 bases in the middle. Germline loops: CDR1 MNHEY, CDR2 SMNVEV (reference sequence). The CDR3 is 14 residues long.

The chain couples TRBV11-2 to TRBJ2-1; 11 bases match TRBD2. The junction had 2 bases not matched to a gene; V was cut back by 6 bases and J by 7 bases. The CDR3 loop spans 13 amino acids. Germline V gives CDR1 SGHAT, CDR2 FQNNGV. The CDR3 reads CASSRTSGNEQFF. CDR3 DNA sequence: TGTGCCAGCAGTCGGACTAGCGGGAATGAGCAGTTCTTC.

The genes are TRBV19 and TRBJ1-2; D might be TRBD1 (6 bases). Germline lookup yields CDR1 LNHDA and CDR2 SQIVND (reference sequence). This CDR3 comprises 13 residues. V was cut by 3 bases and J by 9 bases, with 14 bases left in between. The CDR3 DNA is TGTGCCAGTAGTATCGGGGACATACGGCGCTACACCTTC. Protein sequence: CASSIGDIRRYTF.

The rearrangement uses TRBV5-6 and TRBJ1-2, with D possibly matching TRBD1 (5 bases). This CDR3 has 16 residues. CDR1 is SGHDT, CDR2 YYEEEE, per germline. V gave up 1 base and J gave up 0 bases, with 13 bases separating them. The CDR3 nucleotides read TGTGCCAGCAGCTTGCGCGGGACGCCTGCTAACTATGGCTACACCTTC. Residues: CASSLRGTPANYGYTF.

This chain uses TRBV28 with TRBJ1-6; D may be TRBD1 (6 bases). The CDR3 length is 14 residues. V lost 6 bases, J lost 5 bases, and 11 bases lay in between. Germline assignment: CDR1 MDHEN and CDR2 SYDVKM. The CDR3 coding sequence is TGTGCCAGCAGCCCAGGGGCGGATAATTCACCCCTCCACTTT. Translation gives CASSPGADNSPLHF.

V usage is TRBV6-1 and J usage is TRBJ1-4, with D perhaps TRBD1 (6 bases). The germline gives CDR1 MNHNS, CDR2 SASEGT. CDR3 length: 15 amino acids. V was pared by 2 bases and J by 7 bases, with 14 bases between. The CDR3: CASSEPRGWSEKLFF. Here the CDR3 DNA reads TGTGCCAGCAGTGAACCCAGGGGATGGAGTGAAAAACTGTTTTTT.

The chain has TRBV7-9 and TRBJ2-1; 10 nucleotides match TRBD2. Germline CDR1 reads SEHNR; CDR2 reads FQNEAQ (reference sequence). This CDR3 is 18 amino acids long. With 4 bases clipped from V and 3 bases from J, the junction kept 12 bases outside the gene matches. The CDR3 region is CASSSRLLAGENYNEQFF. The CDR3 DNA reads as TGTGCCAGCAGCTCGCGACTGCTAGCGGGGGAAAACTACAATGAGCAGTTCTTC.

This clone was recorded a few times. The chain has TRBV7-2 and TRBJ1-2; a possible D gene is TRBD1 (5 bases). This CDR3 is built from 16 residues. V dropped 5 bases and J dropped 6 bases, with 22 bases sitting between them. Germline-derived CDR1 and CDR2 are SGHTA and FQGNSA. The CDR3 bases are TGTGCCAGCAGCCAATTAAGCAAGACAGACATTAATGGCTACACCTTC. Its protein product is CASSQLSKTDINGYTF.

The V gene is TRBV7-9, the J gene TRBJ1-6; D unclear. Germline loops: CDR1 SEHNR, CDR2 FQNEAQ (reference sequence). The CDR3 is 16 residues long. Trimming took 3 bases from V and 8 from J, leaving 17 bases between them. The CDR3 protein is CASSLGGLSVHSPLHF. The CDR3 nucleotides are TGTGCCAGCAGCTTGGGTGGGCTTTCGGTCCATTCACCCCTCCACTTT.

V gene TRBV30 combines with J gene TRBJ2-3, with unresolved D. The V end was cut by 1 base, the J end by 4 bases, with 3 bases between. The length of the CDR3 is 11 residues. Germline V gene lookup returns CDR1 GTSNPN and CDR2 SVGIG (reference sequence). CDR3 bases: TGTGCCTGGAGTGGGCCAGATACGCAGTATTTT. This codes for CAWSGPDTQYF. The entire variable domain, with the rest obtained from reference TRBV30 and TRBJ2-3, is as follows: SQTIHQWPATLVQPVGSPLSLECTVEGTSNPNLYWYRQAAGRGLQLLFYSVGIGQISSEVPQNLSASRPQDRQFILSSKKLLLSDSGFYLCAWSGPDTQYFGPGTRLTVL.

This chain uses TRBV9 with TRBJ2-3, with D possibly being TRBD1 (6 bases). This CDR3 region has 17 residues. Trimming left V 0 bases short and J 4 bases short, with 18 bases between. CDR1 SGDLS and CDR2 YYNGEE come from the germline V gene. DNA for the CDR3: TGTGCCAGCAGCGTAGCTATACAGGGCCGGGGCGCAGATACGCAGTATTTT. Its protein product is CASSVAIQGRGADTQYF. Filled out from reference TRBV9 and TRBJ2-3, the complete variable domain reads DSGVTQTPKHLITATGQRVTLRCSPRSGDLSVYWYQQSLDQGLQFLIQYYNGEERAKGNILERFSAQQFPDLHSELNLSSLELGDSALYFCASSVAIQGRGADTQYFGPGTRLTVL.

V gene TRBV14 combines with J gene TRBJ2-1; D is undetermined. The V and J ends lost 1 base and 10 bases respectively, with 8 bases between them. This CDR3 comprises 12 residues. CDR1 is SGHDN, CDR2 FVKESK, per germline. In DNA, the CDR3 is TGTGCCAGCAGCCAAGGGAGCGCCGAGCAGTTCTTC. This gives the protein CASSQGSAEQFF. Full variable domain (rest looked up from reference TRBV14 and TRBJ2-1): EAGVTQFPSHSVIEKGQTVTLRCDPISGHDNLYWYRRVMGKEIKFLLHFVKESKQDESGMPNNRFLAERTGGTYSTLKVQPAELEDSGVYFCASSQGSAEQFFGPGTRLTVL.

The chain combines TRBV5-8 with TRBJ2-3; TRBD2 agrees at 9 bases. Germline-derived CDR1 and CDR2 are SGHTS and YDEGEE. Trimming at V came to 6 bases and at J to 9 bases, leaving 11 bases not matched to a gene. The CDR3 is made up of 14 amino acids. The CDR3 spells CASKPRGGSETQYF. CDR3 sequence (DNA): TGTGCCAGCAAGCCGCGGGGGGGATCTGAAACGCAGTATTTT.

The chain is built from TRBV3-1 (or the pseudogene TRBV3-2) and TRBJ1-4; D call uncertain. The CDR3 runs to 15 residues. Trimming pared 1 base from V and 2 bases from J, leaving 8 bases between. From germline, CDR1 is LGHDT and CDR2 YNNKEL (reference sequence). Here the CDR3 reads CASSQVGGTNEKLFF. In nucleotides, the CDR3 is TGTGCCAGCAGCCAAGTTGGAGGGACTAATGAAAAACTGTTTTTT.

The chain recombines TRBV7-6 with TRBJ1-5, with no clear D. From germline, CDR1 is SGHVS and CDR2 FNYEAQ. CDR3 length equals 13 residues. Trimming cost V 5 bases and J 9 bases, with 14 bases left between them. DNA of the CDR3: TGTGCCAGCAGCCAATATATCACGGGGCCCCAGCATTTT. Its translation is CASSQYITGPQHF.

V and J are TRBV9 and TRBJ1-1, with D possibly matching TRBD1 (5 bases). Trimming removed 6 bases at V and 2 bases at J, with 17 bases between. CDR1 is SGDLS and CDR2 is YYNGEE in the germline V gene. This CDR3 has 15 amino acids. CDR3 residues: CASKRLGAGNTEAFF. The CDR3 DNA reads as TGTGCCAGCAAAAGACTAGGGGCAGGAAACACTGAAGCTTTCTTT.

The V and J genes are TRBV5-1 and TRBJ2-5, with 7 bases fitting TRBD1. V was clipped by 4 bases and J by 4 bases; unmatched bases: 10. Germline CDR1 reads SGHRS; CDR2 reads YFSETQ. The CDR3 is 15 residues long. CDR3 sequence: CASSTLGGDGETQYF. In DNA, the CDR3 is TGCGCCAGCAGCACCTTAGGGGGCGATGGAGAGACCCAGTACTTC.

Note on this clone: The same CDR3 is also encoded by other DNA sequences in this sample. The chain links TRBV3-1 (or the pseudogene TRBV3-2) to TRBJ2-7; 9 bases align to TRBD2. Germline V gene data show CDR1 as LGHDT and CDR2 as YNNKEL (reference sequence). This CDR3 region has 14 residues. J was trimmed by 1 base and V by 4 bases; bases with no gene match: 2. The CDR3 DNA reads as TGTGCCAGCAGCCTGACTAGCGGATCCTACGAGCAGTACTTC. Residues: CASSLTSGSYEQYF.

The J gene is TRBJ2-3, the V gene TRBV25-1; 10 bases fit TRBD1. V lost 4 bases and J lost 2; bases outside the gene matches: 9. The V gene's germline CDR1 is MGHDK and CDR2 SYGVNS. This CDR3 has 17 amino acids. Here the CDR3 DNA reads TGTGCCAGCAGTGTCACCGGGACAGGGGCCCACACAGATACGCAGTATTTT. Translating it yields CASSVTGTGAHTDTQYF.

This chain uses TRBV2 with TRBJ1-3, with D unclear. From germline, CDR1 is SNHLY and CDR2 FYNNEI. V lost 3 bases and J 4 bases, leaving 7 bases between the germline ends. The CDR3 runs 13 residues. The CDR3: CASSEQSGNTIYF. CDR3 DNA: TGTGCCAGCAGTGAGCAGTCGGGAAACACCATATATTTT. Together with reference TRBV2 and TRBJ1-3, the CDR3 gives the full variable domain: EPEVTQTPSHQVTQMGQEVILRCVPISNHLYFYWYRQILGQKVEFLVSFYNNEISEKSEIFDDQFSVERPDGSNFTLKIRSTKLEDSAMYFCASSEQSGNTIYFGEGSWLTVV.

This clone was recorded only once. The rearrangement links TRBV11-1 to TRBJ2-1; no clear D gene. This CDR3 contains 13 residues. Germline V gene lookup returns CDR1 SGHAT and CDR2 FQDESV (reference sequence). V dropped 6 bases and J dropped 7 bases, with 13 bases sitting between them. The CDR3 sequence: CASSPLLLNEQFF. The CDR3 nucleotides read TGTGCCAGCAGTCCCCTCCTTTTAAATGAGCAGTTCTTC.

The chain carries TRBV3-1 (or the pseudogene TRBV3-2) and TRBJ1-2; 8 bases match TRBD1. The V segment lost 4 bases and the J segment 3 bases; nucleotides outside the gene matches: 7. In germline, CDR1 is LGHDT, CDR2 YNNKEL (reference sequence). This CDR3 comprises 15 residues. The CDR3 loop reads CASSLAQGAYYGYTF. DNA of the CDR3: TGTGCCAGCAGCCTCGCGCAGGGGGCGTACTATGGCTACACCTTC.

This clone has more than one count but fewer than ten. The chain is built from TRBV18 and TRBJ1-2; TRBD1 aligns across 7 bases. Germline V gives CDR1 KGHSH, CDR2 LQKENI. V shed 10 bases, J shed 0 bases, and the junction held 8 bases outside the gene matches. This CDR3 comprises 14 residues. CDR3 loop: CATSGQATNYGYTF. The CDR3 coding sequence is TGTGCCACCTCCGGACAGGCGACTAACTATGGCTACACCTTC.

This rearrangement joins TRBV28 to TRBJ1-1; no reliable D call. Trimming shortened V by 3 bases and J by 5 bases, and 16 bases separated the two germline ends. Germline assignment: CDR1 MDHEN and CDR2 SYDVKM. The CDR3 is made up of 15 amino acids. CDR3 coding DNA: TGTGCCAGCAGTTTGGGAGGAGAAGGTGATACTGAAGCTTTCTTT. It codes for CASSLGGEGDTEAFF.